A single sample gave rise to the 24 T cell receptor beta chains below, sequenced in a study of T cell repertoires in cytomegalovirus infection. TCRdb independently ran MiXCR on the reads; one entry per CDR3 protein. Of 350,000 to 500,000 distinct CDR3 sequences in the sample, roughly 30% were seen once. The source material was PBMCs. The receptors were gathered from a human donor in good health (CMV status not recorded). Some clones in this sample may be carry-over from other donors' samples.

The chain employs TRBV20-1 and TRBJ2-2; unclear D gene. The CDR3 sequence is 13 residues long. Germline V gives CDR1 DFQATT, CDR2 SNEGSKA (reference sequence). Deletions cut 0 bases from V and 2 bases from J, with 4 bases between. The CDR3 sequence is CSAREGNTGELFF. The CDR3 region has the DNA TGCAGTGCTAGAGAAGGAAACACCGGGGAGCTGTTTTTT.

This chain connects TRBV4-3 to TRBJ1-2; TRBD1 matches at 7 bases. This CDR3 has 14 residues. In germline, CDR1 is LGHNA, CDR2 YSLEER. Losses at the gene ends were 1 base for V and 8 bases for J; bases not matched to a gene: 7. CDR3 in DNA: TGCGCCAGCAGCCAAGCCGGGACAGTGGGCGGCTACACCTTC. Residues: CASSQAGTVGGYTF.

V and J are TRBV2 and TRBJ1-6, with D possibly TRBD1 on 5 matching bases. Germline V gene sequence: CDR1 SNHLY, CDR2 FYNNEI. The CDR3 loop spans 13 amino acids. V lost 3 bases and J 7 bases, leaving 7 bases between the germline ends. For the CDR3, the DNA is TGTGCCAGCAGTGACAGGGAAAATTCACCCCTCCACTTT. Residues: CASSDRENSPLHF.

This clonotype has only a few counts. V is TRBV11-2 and J is TRBJ1-1; TRBD1 might be the D (6 bases). The CDR3 contains 17 residues. CDR1 and CDR2 (germline): SGHAT, FQNNGV. V dropped 1 base and J dropped 5 bases, with 20 bases sitting between them. The CDR3 DNA is TGTGCCAGCAGCTTAGTACTGACAGGCGCCACACTTACTGAAGCTTTCTTT. It codes for CASSLVLTGATLTEAFF.

This clonotype was seen more than once but under ten times. CDR3: CASSPRGGASYNSPLHF. In DNA, the CDR3 is TGTGCCAGCAGCCCTCGGGGGGGCGCTTCCTATAATTCACCCCTCCACTTT. The gene calls are TRBV11-2 and TRBJ1-6; maybe TRBD1 (6 bases). The germline V gene encodes CDR1 SGHAT and CDR2 FQNNGV. The CDR3 is 17 residues long. V gave up 5 bases and J gave up 1 base, with 15 bases separating them.

The genes are TRBV12-3 or TRBV12-4 and TRBJ2-7; TRBD1 agrees at 8 bases. The CDR3 is 15 amino acids. J lost 0 bases, V lost 6 bases, and 7 bases had no gene match. CDR3 residues: CASSSRTGPSYEQYF. The CDR3 DNA sequence: TGTGCCAGCAGCTCCCGGACAGGGCCCTCCTACGAGCAGTACTTC.

The rearrangement links TRBV2 to TRBJ2-5; 10 bases match TRBD2. V dropped 2 bases and J dropped 5; count of bases not matched to a gene: 2. Germline CDR1 is SNHLY and CDR2 is FYNNEI. The CDR3 is 14 residues long. The CDR3 region has the DNA TGTGCCAGCAGTGAAAGCGGGGGGGCGGAGACCCAGTACTTC. Translating it yields CASSESGGAETQYF.

The V call is TRBV4-1, the J call TRBJ1-1; the match to TRBD1 covers 7 bases. The germline CDR1 and CDR2 sequences are MGHRA and YSYEKL. V trimming: 2 bases; J trimming: 6 bases; junction bases outside the gene matches: 9. This CDR3 has 15 residues. Here the CDR3 reads CASSQPDTGEPEAFF. In DNA, the CDR3 is TGCGCCAGCAGCCAACCTGATACAGGGGAGCCTGAAGCTTTCTTT.

The chain combines TRBV7-9 with TRBJ2-2, with 10 bases aligning to TRBD2. V dropped 4 bases and J dropped 0; count of bases not matched to a gene: 14. Germline V CDR1 and CDR2: SEHNR, FQNEAQ (reference sequence). This CDR3 has 20 amino acids. CDR3 in amino acids: CASSYSGGRINFANTGELFF. In DNA form, the CDR3 reads TGTGCCAGCAGCTATAGCGGGGGGAGAATCAATTTTGCGAACACCGGGGAGCTGTTTTTT.

This clonotype has at least ten counts. The V call is TRBV7-2, the J call TRBJ2-7; no reliable D call. Germline lookup yields CDR1 SGHTA and CDR2 FQGNSA. Trimming left V 5 bases short and J 0 bases short, with 14 bases between. The CDR3 runs to 15 residues. CDR3 nucleotides: TGTGCCAGCAGCCAATACATAGGATACTCCTACGAGCAGTACTTC. This encodes CASSQYIGYSYEQYF.

This clonotype was recorded only once. A read error may produce the germline difference seen at one junction end. V is TRBV4-1 and J is TRBJ2-5; TRBD2 aligns across 8 bases. This CDR3 region has 16 residues. CDR1 MGHRA and CDR2 YSYEKL come from the germline V gene. DNA of the CDR3: TGCGCCAGCAGCCAAGTCGGGGGGGGCTACCAAGAGACCCCGTCCTTC. Protein: CASSQVGGGYQETPSF.

This clonotype was detected ten times or more. The J gene is TRBJ1-2, the V gene TRBV7-2, with a possible D match to TRBD1 (6 bases). Per the germline V gene, CDR1 is SGHTA and CDR2 is FQGNSA. This CDR3 spans 16 amino acids. V gave up 3 bases and J gave up 0 bases, with 14 bases separating them. The CDR3 sequence: CASSFGTLGANYGYTF. The CDR3 nucleotides are TGTGCCAGCAGCTTCGGGACACTTGGGGCTAACTATGGCTACACCTTC.

This chain links TRBV7-6 with TRBJ2-5, with 10 bases fitting TRBD2. This CDR3 region has 16 residues. CDR1 is SGHVS and CDR2 is FNYEAQ in the germline V gene. V was pared by 2 bases and J by 5 bases, with 8 bases of the junction left unmatched. In DNA form, the CDR3 reads TGTGCCAGCAGCTTAAGCGGGGGGGGAGTTCGGGAGACCCAGTACTTC. Translated: CASSLSGGGVRETQYF.

The rearrangement links TRBV7-9 to TRBJ2-1; D not certain. The CDR3 runs 11 residues. V was cut by 1 base and J by 9 bases, with 4 bases left in between. From germline, CDR1 is SEHNR and CDR2 FQNEAQ (reference sequence). DNA of the CDR3: TGTGCCAGCAGCTTAGTTCTTGAGCAGTTCTTC. Protein: CASSLVLEQFF.

This clonotype was counted a few times. The chain has TRBV6-2 or TRBV6-3 and TRBJ2-5; 10 bases fit TRBD2. J gave up 1 base and V 6 bases, and 11 bases lay outside the gene matches. Germline CDR1 and CDR2: MNHEY and SVGEGT. CDR3 length equals 17 residues. The CDR3 nucleotides read TGTGCCAGCAGCTCGGGACTAGCGTCCACTACCCAAGAGACCCAGTACTTC. Amino acids: CASSSGLASTTQETQYF.

This clonotype was recorded a few times. The chain joins TRBV12-3 or TRBV12-4 to TRBJ1-1, with a weak D call TRBD1 (5 bases). V was shortened by 3 bases and J by 11 bases, with 10 bases between the two germline ends. CDR3 size: 11 residues. The CDR3 DNA is TGTGCCAGCAGTTTCAAGGGGCAGGCTTTCTTT. This codes for CASSFKGQAFF.

The chain is built from TRBV19 and TRBJ2-2, with D hard to call. CDR1 and CDR2 (germline): LNHDA, SQIVND (reference sequence). This CDR3 spans 15 amino acids. V lost 6 bases and J 6 bases, leaving 17 bases between the germline ends. As DNA, the CDR3 is TGTGCCAGTAGCTCCGGGCCCTCGGGTGCCGGGGAGCTGTTTTTT. It translates to CASSSGPSGAGELFF.

This clonotype was seen more than once but under ten times. The chain recombines TRBV5-5 with TRBJ1-1; D gene ambiguous. The CDR3 contains 15 residues. Germline assignment: CDR1 SGHKS and CDR2 YYEKEE (reference sequence). Trimming stripped 3 bases from V and 1 base from J, with 13 bases between. The CDR3 nucleotides are TGTGCCAGCAGCTCGGCGGGAAGAGGGAACACTGAAGCTTTCTTT. Its protein product is CASSSAGRGNTEAFF.

Many counts were recorded for this clonotype. Germline is not matched at one junction end, which may reflect a read error. The J gene is TRBJ1-5, the V gene TRBV6-1; tentatively, D is TRBD1 (5 bases). Germline V gives CDR1 MNHNS, CDR2 SASEGT. The CDR3 is 15 amino acids. CDR3 sequence: CASSQRQGHNEPQHF. CDR3 sequence (DNA): TGTGCCAGCAGTCAAAGGCAGGGCCACAATGAGCCCCAGCATTTT.

This clonotype has only a few counts. The chain recombines TRBV4-2 with TRBJ1-2; D gene ambiguous. The germline V gene encodes CDR1 LGHNA and CDR2 YNFKEQ. V gave up 1 base and J gave up 1 base, with 13 bases separating them. The CDR3 sequence is 16 residues long. Here the CDR3 reads CASSQVETDVNYGYTF. The CDR3 nucleotides are TGTGCCAGCAGCCAAGTTGAAACGGACGTTAACTATGGCTACACCTTC.

The chain combines TRBV19 with TRBJ2-1, with D hard to call. The CDR3 length is 14 residues. The germline CDR1 and CDR2 sequences are LNHDA and SQIVND (reference sequence). V was pared by 3 bases and J by 5 bases, with 11 bases between. The CDR3 bases are TGTGCCAGTAGTATCTTGGAGAGAGACAATGAGCAGTTCTTC. Protein: CASSILERDNEQFF.

This clonotype appeared a few times. The chain couples TRBV12-3 or TRBV12-4 to TRBJ2-2, with D maybe TRBD2 (6 bases). This CDR3 comprises 13 residues. Trimming cost V 7 bases and J 1 base, with 7 bases left between them. CDR3 DNA sequence: TGTGCCAGCAAGGAGGGGAACACCGGGGAGCTGTTTTTT. As protein: CASKEGNTGELFF.

Comments on this clonotype: The final CDR3 position lacks the conserved phenylalanine or tryptophan, pointing to a likely read error. No DNA is shown, since the ends of the CDR3 on it are uncertain; the CDR3 is the one TCRdb lists. The chain employs TRBV4-1 and TRBJ2-3; the table's D call, TRBD1, was not checked against the DNA. The CDR3 length is 14 residues, termini included. Germline CDR1 is MGHRA and CDR2 is YSYEKL. The CDR3 spells CASSLGPTADTPYC.

V is TRBV27 and J is TRBJ1-5; D ambiguous. Trimming took off 2 bases at V and 6 bases at J, with 8 bases between the two ends. The CDR3 has 13 amino acids. Per germline, CDR1 MNHEY and CDR2 SMNVEV (reference sequence). CDR3 protein: CASSLGRFQPQHF. The CDR3, as DNA: TGTGCCAGCAGTTTAGGCAGGTTTCAGCCCCAGCATTTT.